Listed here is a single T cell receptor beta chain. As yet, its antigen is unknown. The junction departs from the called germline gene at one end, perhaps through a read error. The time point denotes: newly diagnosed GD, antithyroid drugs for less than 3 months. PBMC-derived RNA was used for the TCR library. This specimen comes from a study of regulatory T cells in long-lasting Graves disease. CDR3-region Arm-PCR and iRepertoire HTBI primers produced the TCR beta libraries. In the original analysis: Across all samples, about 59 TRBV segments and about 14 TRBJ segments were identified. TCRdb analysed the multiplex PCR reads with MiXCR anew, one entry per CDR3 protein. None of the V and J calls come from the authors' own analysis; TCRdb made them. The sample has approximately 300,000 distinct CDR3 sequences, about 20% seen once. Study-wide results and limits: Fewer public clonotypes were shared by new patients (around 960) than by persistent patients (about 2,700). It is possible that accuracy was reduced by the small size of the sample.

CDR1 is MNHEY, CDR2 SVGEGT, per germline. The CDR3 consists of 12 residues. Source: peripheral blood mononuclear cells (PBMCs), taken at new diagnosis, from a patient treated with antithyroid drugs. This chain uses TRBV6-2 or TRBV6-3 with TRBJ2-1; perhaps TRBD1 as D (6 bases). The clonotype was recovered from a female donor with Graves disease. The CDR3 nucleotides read TGTGCCAGCGGTTACTCCGGGACAGAGCAGTTCTTC. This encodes CASGYSGTEQFF.